The present T cell receptor beta chain was sequenced within a study of blood T cells in healthy people across ages. General study findings and limits: Per million T cells, TCR beta diversity dropped about linearly as age rose. Investigators viewed diversity estimates from one million T cells as underestimates, the study reported.

Concerning this clonotype itself: Its specificity is not known.

With a J-beta primer mix and a sample-barcoded 5' primer, a second PCR ran roughly 7 to 11 cycles. Every single cDNA molecule received a tag from a template-switch adaptor with 12 random nucleotides. TCRdb re-derived calls from the 5' RACE reads in MiXCR, one entry per CDR3 protein. Of about 1,000,000 distinct CDR3 sequences in the sample, less than 50% were seen once. The V segment lost 3 bases and the J segment 4 bases; nucleotides outside the gene matches: 9. CDR3 length: 17 residues. Germline loops: CDR1 ENHRY, CDR2 SYGVKD. Every donor gave 7.5 to 10 milliliters of peripheral blood. The sequenced material came from blood. J is TRBJ1-1 and V is TRBV10-3; 12 bases match TRBD1. This receptor was identified in a woman aged 60 to 75 in good health. CDR3 sequence: CAISDGDRGRASTEAFF. Here the CDR3 DNA reads TGTGCCATCAGTGATGGGGACAGGGGGCGAGCGAGCACTGAAGCTTTCTTT.